A selection of T cell receptor beta chains follows, all from one sample in a study of shared T cell receptors in the human thymus. Repertoires were generated with immunoSEQ multiplex PCR, while TCRdb's copy carries only in-frame clones and drops some. The sample includes 650,000 to 950,000 clones, approximately 83% of them seen just once. These same data were also listed under a study on human thymus T cells.

Sequences were obtained from thymocytes. All receptors derive from a girl under two years old with a congenital heart defect. The CDR3 runs from the conserved cysteine through the conserved F or W. The order of the fields is J gene, V gene, clone size, D gene, CDR3 DNA, CDR3 protein. A D gene is named only where the DNA matches it firmly. For some rows the clone size is stated as once, few or many, or as a class when expanded; others skip it.

j_gene: TRBJ2-7; v_gene: TRBV15; abundance: -; d_gene: TRBD1; CDR3nt: TGTGCCACCAGCAGAGAGGGGACAGGGGGTTACGAGCAGTACTTC; CDR3aa: CATSREGTGGYEQYF
j_gene: TRBJ1-2; v_gene: TRBV6-4; abundance: -; d_gene: -; CDR3nt: TGTGCCAGCAGTGACTCGGACAACGGCTACACCTTC; CDR3aa: CASSDSDNGYTF
j_gene: TRBJ1-4; v_gene: TRBV28; abundance: -; d_gene: TRBD1; CDR3nt: TGTGCCAGCGGATCGACAGGGAGGAATGAAAAACTGTTTTTT; CDR3aa: CASGSTGRNEKLFF
j_gene: TRBJ1-5; v_gene: TRBV28; abundance: -; d_gene: TRBD1; CDR3nt: TGTGCCAGCAGTCCTCCCTTGGACAGGGAGGTGATGAATAGCAATCAGCCCCAGCATTTT; CDR3aa: CASSPPLDREVMNSNQPQHF
j_gene: TRBJ2-7; v_gene: TRBV28; abundance: once; d_gene: TRBD2; CDR3nt: TGTGCCAGCAGCCGTCCCCTGGTCGGGCGGGGGGACGAGCAGTACTTC; CDR3aa: CASSRPLVGRGDEQYF
j_gene: TRBJ2-1; v_gene: TRBV5-1; abundance: few; d_gene: TRBD2; CDR3nt: TGCGCCAGCAGGAGTAGCGGGGGTAGCAATGAGCAGTTCTTC; CDR3aa: CASRSSGGSNEQFF
j_gene: TRBJ1-3; v_gene: TRBV7-2; abundance: -; d_gene: -; CDR3nt: TGTGCCAGCAGCCGCCGGACAACTCGGGCAGGAAACACCATATATTTT; CDR3aa: CASSRRTTRAGNTIYF
j_gene: TRBJ2-3; v_gene: TRBV7-8; abundance: -; d_gene: -; CDR3nt: TGTGCCAGCAGCGCGAATAAGGGGGGGGACACAGATACGCAGTATTTT; CDR3aa: CASSANKGGDTDTQYF
j_gene: TRBJ2-2; v_gene: TRBV13; abundance: -; d_gene: TRBD1; CDR3nt: TGTGCCAGCAGCTTAGTTTACAGGGGGTTCACCGGGGAGCTGTTTTTT; CDR3aa: CASSLVYRGFTGELFF
j_gene: TRBJ2-2; v_gene: TRBV18; abundance: -; d_gene: -; CDR3nt: TGTGCCAGCTCACCATGGCAGGGTGATGTTTACACCGGGGAGCTGTTTTTT; CDR3aa: CASSPWQGDVYTGELFF
j_gene: TRBJ1-1; v_gene: TRBV6-1; abundance: once; d_gene: -; CDR3nt: TGTGCCAGCAGTGGGGGGCCCACTGAAGCTTTCTTT; CDR3aa: CASSGGPTEAFF
j_gene: TRBJ2-7; v_gene: TRBV7-2; abundance: once; d_gene: -; CDR3nt: TGTGCCAGCAGGGGGCGTCCTCCCTACGAGCAGTACTTC; CDR3aa: CASRGRPPYEQYF
j_gene: TRBJ2-7; v_gene: TRBV7-6; abundance: -; d_gene: -; CDR3nt: TGTGCCAGCAGCTTAGTTCAGGGCGGTATCCACGAGCAGTACTTC; CDR3aa: CASSLVQGGIHEQYF
j_gene: TRBJ2-7; v_gene: TRBV4-3; abundance: -; d_gene: TRBD1; CDR3nt: TGCGCCAGCAGCCCTTCGGACAGGAGATTGTCCTACGAGCAGTACTTC; CDR3aa: CASSPSDRRLSYEQYF
j_gene: TRBJ1-5; v_gene: TRBV28; abundance: -; d_gene: -; CDR3nt: TGTGCCAGCACTGAAAACCGGGAGGGGAGCAATCAGCCCCAGCATTTT; CDR3aa: CASTENREGSNQPQHF
j_gene: TRBJ1-5; v_gene: TRBV27; abundance: -; d_gene: TRBD1; CDR3nt: TGTGCCAGCAGTTTATCACCAGGGGGTTTAAATCAGCCCCAGCATTTT; CDR3aa: CASSLSPGGLNQPQHF
j_gene: TRBJ1-2; v_gene: TRBV6-1; abundance: -; d_gene: -; CDR3nt: TGTGCCAGCAGTGAACTTTGGTGCAGGGGCTACACCTTC; CDR3aa: CASSELWCRGYTF
j_gene: TRBJ1-5; v_gene: TRBV19; abundance: -; d_gene: -; CDR3nt: TGTGCCAGTAGTCCGCGACAATTTGCTAGCAATCAGCCCCAGCATTTT; CDR3aa: CASSPRQFASNQPQHF
j_gene: TRBJ1-2; v_gene: TRBV28; abundance: -; d_gene: -; CDR3nt: TGTGCCAGCAGTTTGCATTTTGGGTGGGTGAGGAGGAATGGCTACACCTTC; CDR3aa: CASSLHFGWVRRNGYTF
j_gene: TRBJ1-1; v_gene: TRBV19; abundance: -; d_gene: -; CDR3nt: TGTGCCAGTAGTATAGGGGCGGGGGACACTACCCGGCAGATGAACACTGAAGCTTTCTTT; CDR3aa: CASSIGAGDTTRQMNTEAFF
j_gene: TRBJ2-7; v_gene: TRBV4-3; abundance: -; d_gene: -; CDR3nt: TGCGCCAGCAGCCAAGATCAGGGGCACAGCTCCTACGAGCAGTACTTC; CDR3aa: CASSQDQGHSSYEQYF
j_gene: TRBJ1-1; v_gene: TRBV6-1; abundance: -; d_gene: -; CDR3nt: TGTGCCAGCAGTTTCCCCCGGGGGAACACTGAAGCTTTCTTT; CDR3aa: CASSFPRGNTEAFF
j_gene: TRBJ1-5; v_gene: TRBV11-2; abundance: -; d_gene: -; CDR3nt: TGTGCCAGCAACTCCGCCAATCAGCCCCAGCATTTT; CDR3aa: CASNSANQPQHF
j_gene: TRBJ1-1; v_gene: TRBV29-1; abundance: -; d_gene: TRBD1; CDR3nt: TGCAGCGTGGTACAGGGGGGGAAGGAAGCTTTCTTT; CDR3aa: CSVVQGGKEAFF
j_gene: TRBJ2-3; v_gene: TRBV4-1; abundance: -; d_gene: -; CDR3nt: TGCGCCAGCAGCCAAGTGGGGGACTCGCTGCGCACAGATACGCAGTATTTT; CDR3aa: CASSQVGDSLRTDTQYF
j_gene: TRBJ1-2; v_gene: TRBV14; abundance: -; d_gene: -; CDR3nt: TGTGCCAGCAGCCCCCAAGACAGGACCCATCGTGGCTACACCTTC; CDR3aa: CASSPQDRTHRGYTF
j_gene: TRBJ1-2; v_gene: TRBV7-9; abundance: -; d_gene: TRBD1; CDR3nt: TGTGCCAGCAGCTCAGGGGGAAATGGCTACACCTTC; CDR3aa: CASSSGGNGYTF
j_gene: TRBJ2-2; v_gene: TRBV7-6; abundance: -; d_gene: -; CDR3nt: TGTGCCAGCAGCTCCCGACAGCTATCGAACACCGGGGAGCTGTTTTTT; CDR3aa: CASSSRQLSNTGELFF
j_gene: TRBJ1-3; v_gene: TRBV15; abundance: -; d_gene: -; CDR3nt: TGTGCCACAGACGGGGGGGGACCCTCTGGAAACACCATATATTTT; CDR3aa: CATDGGGPSGNTIYF
j_gene: TRBJ1-1; v_gene: TRBV27; abundance: -; d_gene: TRBD1; CDR3nt: TGTGCCAGCGGTAACAGGGGCTTGAACACTGAAGCTTTCTTT; CDR3aa: CASGNRGLNTEAFF
j_gene: TRBJ2-1; v_gene: TRBV14; abundance: -; d_gene: TRBD2; CDR3nt: TGTGCCAGCAGCCCTCAATCGACTAGCGGGGCCCGCTCCTACAATGAGCAGTTCTTC; CDR3aa: CASSPQSTSGARSYNEQFF
j_gene: TRBJ1-4; v_gene: TRBV14; abundance: -; d_gene: -; CDR3nt: TGTGCCAGCAGCCAAGATTCAGGAGGAGTAAATGAAAAACTGTTTTTT; CDR3aa: CASSQDSGGVNEKLFF
j_gene: TRBJ2-1; v_gene: TRBV4-3; abundance: -; d_gene: -; CDR3nt: TGCGCCAGCAGCCAAGAGCCTTCGGCTTACCTAGATTACAATGAGCAGTTCTTC; CDR3aa: CASSQEPSAYLDYNEQFF
j_gene: TRBJ1-2; v_gene: TRBV12-5; abundance: -; d_gene: TRBD1; CDR3nt: TGTGCTAGTGGTTTGGTACGCAGACCGGGACAGGGGGTTTTGGACTATGGCTACACCTTC; CDR3aa: CASGLVRRPGQGVLDYGYTF
j_gene: TRBJ1-5; v_gene: TRBV6-6; abundance: -; d_gene: -; CDR3nt: TGTGCCAGCAGTTACCCGCCCCGGAGCAATCAGCCCCAGCATTTT; CDR3aa: CASSYPPRSNQPQHF
j_gene: TRBJ2-7; v_gene: TRBV5-1; abundance: -; d_gene: -; CDR3nt: TGCGCCAGCAGCCACTCTGTATCCTACGAGCAGTACTTC; CDR3aa: CASSHSVSYEQYF
j_gene: TRBJ1-5; v_gene: TRBV27; abundance: -; d_gene: TRBD1; CDR3nt: TGTGCCAGCAGTTCCCAGGGACAGGGGAATCAGCCCCAGCATTTT; CDR3aa: CASSSQGQGNQPQHF
j_gene: TRBJ2-3; v_gene: TRBV13; abundance: -; d_gene: TRBD2; CDR3nt: TGTGCCAGCAGCTTACCCGCGGGGGGACCAGGCACAGATACGCAGTATTTT; CDR3aa: CASSLPAGGPGTDTQYF